The sequence of this TCR beta chain was determined in a study of esophageal squamous cell carcinoma under preoperative chemotherapy. Time point meaning: after preoperative PTX-NDP chemotherapy. The CDR3 has 15 amino acids. V was pared by 5 bases and J by 0 bases, with 5 bases of the junction left unmatched. Germline V gene sequence: CDR1 LGHNT, CDR2 FRNRAP. TCRdb re-analysed the PCR reads in MiXCR, keeping a single row per CDR3 protein. Altogether about 18,000 distinct CDR3 sequences are present, 46% being singletons, with the ten largest covering roughly 28%. This receptor was identified in a human donor with esophageal squamous cell carcinoma. The donor label of this sample is uncertain. J is TRBJ1-1 and V is TRBV12-5; 8 bases are shared with TRBD1. The material was obtained from a patient given preoperative chemotherapy. The CDR3 is CASGTGQELNTEAFF. The DNA for the CDR3 is TGTGCTAGTGGTACGGGACAGGAGTTGAACACTGAAGCTTTCTTT.